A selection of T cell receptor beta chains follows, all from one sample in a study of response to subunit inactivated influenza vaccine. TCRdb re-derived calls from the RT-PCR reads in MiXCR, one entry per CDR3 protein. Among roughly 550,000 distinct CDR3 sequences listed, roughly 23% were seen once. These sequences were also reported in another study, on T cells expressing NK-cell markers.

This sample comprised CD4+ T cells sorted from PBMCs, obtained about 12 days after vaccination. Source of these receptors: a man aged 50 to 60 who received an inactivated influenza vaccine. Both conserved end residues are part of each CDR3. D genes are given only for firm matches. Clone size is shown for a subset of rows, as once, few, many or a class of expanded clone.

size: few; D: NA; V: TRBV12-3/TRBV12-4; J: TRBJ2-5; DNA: TGTGCCAGCAGTTTAGGGGTGCCCCCAGAGACCCAGTACTTC; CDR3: CASSLGVPPETQYF
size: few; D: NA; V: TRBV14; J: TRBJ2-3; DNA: TGTGCCAGCAGCCAAGATCATGGAGATACGCAGTATTTT; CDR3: CASSQDHGDTQYF
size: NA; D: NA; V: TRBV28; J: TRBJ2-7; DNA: TGTGCCAGCAGTCTCCCTACGGCCGGTCACGAGCAGTACTTC; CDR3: CASSLPTAGHEQYF
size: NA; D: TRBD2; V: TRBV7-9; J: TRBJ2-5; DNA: TGTGCCAGCGGGGGAGGGGCAGAGACCCAGTACTTC; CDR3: CASGGGAETQYF
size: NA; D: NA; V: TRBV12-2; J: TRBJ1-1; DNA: TGTGCAAGTCGCTTAGCGCCGACCACCGGGACAACCAAACTTAACACTGAAGCTTTCTTT; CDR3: CASRLAPTTGTTKLNTEAFF
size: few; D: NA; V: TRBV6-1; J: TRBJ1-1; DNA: TGTGCCAGCAGAAAAAGAATGAACACTGAAGCTTTCTTT; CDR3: CASRKRMNTEAFF
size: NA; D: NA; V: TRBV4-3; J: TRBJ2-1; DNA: TGCGCCAGCAGCCAAGATCCGACAGAGAGCTCCTACAATGAGCAGTTCTTC; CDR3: CASSQDPTESSYNEQFF
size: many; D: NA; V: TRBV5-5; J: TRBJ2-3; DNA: TGTGCCAGCAGCTTTACAACTAAAGATACGCAGTATTTT; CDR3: CASSFTTKDTQYF
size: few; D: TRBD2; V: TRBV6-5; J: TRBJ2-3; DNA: TGTGCCAGCAGTTACTCGATGGGACTAGCGGGGGGTGATACGCAGTATTTT; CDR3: CASSYSMGLAGGDTQYF
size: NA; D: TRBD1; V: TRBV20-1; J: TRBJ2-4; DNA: TGCAGTGCAACGACAGGGGCTAATACCAAAAACATTCAGTACTTC; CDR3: CSATTGANTKNIQYF
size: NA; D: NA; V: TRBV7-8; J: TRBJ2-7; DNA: TGTGCCAGCAGCTTAGCGGGTCAGGGTGACTACGAGCAGTACTTC; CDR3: CASSLAGQGDYEQYF
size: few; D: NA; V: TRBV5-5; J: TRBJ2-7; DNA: TGTGCCAGCAGCTTGGCCGGCGTCGCCTACGAGCAGTACTTC; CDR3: CASSLAGVAYEQYF
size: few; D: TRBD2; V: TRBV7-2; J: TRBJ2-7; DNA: TGTGCCAGCAGCTTAGTGCCACCCTTTCTAGCGGGAGAGAGGAACGAGCAGTACTTC; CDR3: CASSLVPPFLAGERNEQYF
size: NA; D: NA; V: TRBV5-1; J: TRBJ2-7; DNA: TGCGCCAGCAGCTTGGGTGGGACGGGGGCCGAGCAGTACTTC; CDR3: CASSLGGTGAEQYF
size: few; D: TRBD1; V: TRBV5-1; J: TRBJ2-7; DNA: TGCGCCAGCAGCTTGGAGGGGGCGGAAGAGCAGTACTTC; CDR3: CASSLEGAEEQYF
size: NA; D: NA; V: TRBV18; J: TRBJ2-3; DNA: TGTGCCAGCTCACCAGTAGCGGAAAGATACACAGATACGCAGTATTTT; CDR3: CASSPVAERYTDTQYF
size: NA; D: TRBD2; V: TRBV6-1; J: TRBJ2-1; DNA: TGTGCCAGCAGCGGTAGCGGGAGGGCCCAGAGTGAGCAGTTCTTC; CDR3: CASSGSGRAQSEQFF
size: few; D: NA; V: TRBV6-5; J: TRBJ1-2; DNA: TGTGCCAGCAGTTACTCGATGGCCCATGGTGGCTACACCTTC; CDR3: CASSYSMAHGGYTF
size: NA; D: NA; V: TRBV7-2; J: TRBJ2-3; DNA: TGTGCCAGCAGCACGTCATATACGCAGTATTTT; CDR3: CASSTSYTQYF
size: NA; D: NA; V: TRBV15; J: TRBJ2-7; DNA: TGTGCCACCAGCAGAGGGAGCGGGCGTAGCTCCTACGAGCAGTACTTC; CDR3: CATSRGSGRSSYEQYF
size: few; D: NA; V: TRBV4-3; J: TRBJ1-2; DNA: TGCGCCAGCAGCCCCCAGGGAGGCTATGGCTACACCTTC; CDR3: CASSPQGGYGYTF
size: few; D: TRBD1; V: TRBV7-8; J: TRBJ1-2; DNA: TGTGCCAGCAGCCAGGACAGGACTAACTATGGCTACACCTTC; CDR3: CASSQDRTNYGYTF
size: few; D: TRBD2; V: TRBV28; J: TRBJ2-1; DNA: TGTGCCAGCAGTTTATTGGGAGGGCATGAGCAGTTCTTC; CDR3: CASSLLGGHEQFF
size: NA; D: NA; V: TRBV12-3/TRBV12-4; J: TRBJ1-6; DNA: TGTGCCAGCAGTGCACAGGGAATTTATTCACCCCTCCACTTT; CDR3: CASSAQGIYSPLHF
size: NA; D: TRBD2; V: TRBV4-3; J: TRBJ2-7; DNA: TGCGCCAGCAGCCAATCCGGGGGGGGAGGCAACGAGCAGTACTTC; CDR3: CASSQSGGGGNEQYF
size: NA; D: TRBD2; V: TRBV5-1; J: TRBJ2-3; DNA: TGCGCCAGCAGCCCGAGCGGGGGGGCCCAAGATACGCAGTATTTT; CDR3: CASSPSGGAQDTQYF
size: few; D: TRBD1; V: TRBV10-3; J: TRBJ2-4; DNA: TGTGCCATCAGTGAGACAGGGGTAAAAAACATTCAGTACTTC; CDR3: CAISETGVKNIQYF
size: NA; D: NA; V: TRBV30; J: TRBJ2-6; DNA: TGTGCCTGGAGTGTACTTCGAACCTACGCCTCTGGGGCCAACGTCCTGACTTTC; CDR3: CAWSVLRTYASGANVLTF
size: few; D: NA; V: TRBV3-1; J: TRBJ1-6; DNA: TGTGCCAGCAGCCAAGATCTCGGGGCAGGAGGAACCCTCCACTTT; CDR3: CASSQDLGAGGTLHF
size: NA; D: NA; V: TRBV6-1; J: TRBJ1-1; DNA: TGTGCCAGCAGTCCTCCCCCAGGGGAGGGTGAAGCTTTCTTT; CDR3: CASSPPPGEGEAFF
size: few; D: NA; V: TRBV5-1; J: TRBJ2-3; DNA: TGCGCCAGCAGACCCTCCCCACGGGGGACAGATACGCAGTATTTT; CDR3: CASRPSPRGTDTQYF
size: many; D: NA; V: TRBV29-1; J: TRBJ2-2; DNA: TGCAGCGTCGCACGAGGGGCCATGAACACCGGGGAGCTGTTTTTT; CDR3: CSVARGAMNTGELFF
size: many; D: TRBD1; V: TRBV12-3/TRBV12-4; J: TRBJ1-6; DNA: TGTGCCAGCAGTTTGGGTACAGGGGGCGGTAATTCACCCCTCCACTTT; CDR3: CASSLGTGGGNSPLHF
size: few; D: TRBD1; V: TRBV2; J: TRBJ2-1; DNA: TGTGCCAGCAGGAAGGACAGGGGCGATGAGCAGTTCTTC; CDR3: CASRKDRGDEQFF
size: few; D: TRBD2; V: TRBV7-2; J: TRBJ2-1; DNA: TGTGCCAGCAGCTTAGAGGGGAGGGTAGCCCCGGAGCAGTTCTTC; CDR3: CASSLEGRVAPEQFF
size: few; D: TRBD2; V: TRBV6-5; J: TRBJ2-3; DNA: TGTGCCAGCAGTTATAGCCTAGCGGTTGGCGAAGATACGCAGTATTTT; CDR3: CASSYSLAVGEDTQYF
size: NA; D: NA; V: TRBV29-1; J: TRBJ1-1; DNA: TGCAGCGTTAGTTCAGGGTCTCACACTGAAGCTTTCTTT; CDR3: CSVSSGSHTEAFF
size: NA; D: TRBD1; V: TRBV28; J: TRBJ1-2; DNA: TGTGCCAGCAGTTTCGGACAGGGGGCGGTCGGTGGTGGCTACACCTTC; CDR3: CASSFGQGAVGGGYTF
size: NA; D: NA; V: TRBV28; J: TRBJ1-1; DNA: TGTGCCAGCAGCTATCCCACCACTGAAGCTTTCTTT; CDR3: CASSYPTTEAFF
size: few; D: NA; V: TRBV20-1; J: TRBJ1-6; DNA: TGCAGTGCTATAGACAGCCTTAATTCACCCCTCCACTTT; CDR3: CSAIDSLNSPLHF
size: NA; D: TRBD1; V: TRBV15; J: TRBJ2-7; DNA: TGTGCCACCAGCAGAGATCAGGGGGCTTACGAGCAGTACTTC; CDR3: CATSRDQGAYEQYF